The clone carrying this T cell receptor (beta chain) was seen repeatedly, ten times or more. Its matching antigen is unknown. This entry comes from a study of T cells in Graves' hyperthyroidism and ophthalmopathy. Overall study findings and caveats: Onset of ophthalmopathy came a median approximately 6.5 months after the model predicted it.

Germline V gives CDR1 MDHEN, CDR2 SYDVKM. Trimming cost V 2 bases and J 2 bases, with 20 bases left between them. The CDR3 totals 18 residues. The TCR beta CDR3 regions underwent amplification using RNA transcripts as the source. TCR CDR3 regions were first amplified by RT-PCR with HTBI primers. TCRdb re-called the multiplex PCR reads with MiXCR, one entry per CDR3 protein. This sample yields 300,000 to 450,000 distinct CDR3 sequences, of which roughly 13% are seen a single time; 9% to 9.5% belongs to the top ten. Sequenced material: blood. The J gene is TRBJ2-3, the V gene TRBV28, with D possibly being TRBD2 (6 bases). The sequence derives from a woman aged 18-30 years with Graves' hyperthyroidism. Here the CDR3 DNA reads TGTGCCAGCAGTTTAACCTCCGGGACTCCCCCTGCCACAGATACGCAGTATTTT. Amino acids: CASSLTSGTPPATDTQYF.